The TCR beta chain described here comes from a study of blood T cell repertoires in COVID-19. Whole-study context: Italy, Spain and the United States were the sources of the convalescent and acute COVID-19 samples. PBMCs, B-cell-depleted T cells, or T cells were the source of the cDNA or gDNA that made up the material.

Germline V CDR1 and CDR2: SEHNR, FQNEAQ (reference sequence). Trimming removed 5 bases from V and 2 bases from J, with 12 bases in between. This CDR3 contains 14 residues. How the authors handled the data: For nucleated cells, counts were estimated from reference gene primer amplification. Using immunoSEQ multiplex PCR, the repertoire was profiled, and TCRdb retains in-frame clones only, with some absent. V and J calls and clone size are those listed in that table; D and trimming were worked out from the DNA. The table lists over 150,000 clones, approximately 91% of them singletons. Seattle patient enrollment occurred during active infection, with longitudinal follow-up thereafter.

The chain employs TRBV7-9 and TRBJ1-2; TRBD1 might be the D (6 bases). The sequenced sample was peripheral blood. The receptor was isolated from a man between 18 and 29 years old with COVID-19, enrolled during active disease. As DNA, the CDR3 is TGTGCCAGCAGCCCAGGGGCCTTCAACTATGGCTACACCTTC. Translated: CASSPGAFNYGYTF.